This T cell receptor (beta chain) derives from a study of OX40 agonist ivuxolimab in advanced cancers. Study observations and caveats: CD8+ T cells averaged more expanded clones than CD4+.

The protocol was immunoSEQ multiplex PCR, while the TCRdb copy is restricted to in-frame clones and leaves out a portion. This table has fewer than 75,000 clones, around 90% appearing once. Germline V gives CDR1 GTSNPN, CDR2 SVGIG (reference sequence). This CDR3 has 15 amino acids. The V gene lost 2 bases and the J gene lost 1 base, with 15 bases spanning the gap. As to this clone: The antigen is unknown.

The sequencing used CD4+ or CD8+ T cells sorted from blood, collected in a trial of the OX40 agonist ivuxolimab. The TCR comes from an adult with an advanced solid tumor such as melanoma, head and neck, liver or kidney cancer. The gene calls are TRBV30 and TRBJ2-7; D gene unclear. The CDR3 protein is CAWSPRLRQSYEQYF. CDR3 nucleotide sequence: TGTGCCTGGAGTCCCCGACTGAGGCAATCCTACGAGCAGTACTTC.